This entry describes one T cell receptor beta chain. Its cognate antigen is unknown. Doses given second, at about 4 or about 12 weeks, were pooled. This sample is drawn from a study of T cell responses to AZD1222 COVID-19 vaccine. Findings of the study overall: At 160-218 and 743-854, vaccine-associated CD4 TCRs were dominant, and they spanned spike. Breadth and depth of Spike-specific TCRs rose after two AZD1222 doses. Repertoire sampling happened only post peak T cell response.

The V gene lost 1 base and the J gene lost 11 bases, with 19 bases spanning the gap. CDR1 and CDR2 from the germline V gene are SGHTA and FQGNSA. The CDR3 runs to 15 residues. Sequenced by immunoSEQ multiplex PCR; TCRdb stores in-frame clones only, minus some. The sample yields about 160,000 clones, about 90% seen once. The TCR originated in an adult who received the AZD1222 COVID-19 vaccine. J is TRBJ2-3 and V is TRBV7-2; no clear D. This material consisted of peripheral blood, taken 28 days after the second AZD1222 dose. CDR3 loop: CASSLVLDPLVVQYF. DNA of the CDR3: TGTGCCAGCAGCTTAGTCCTGGACCCCCTTGTTGTGCAGTATTTT.